Listed here is a single TCR beta chain. The data originate from a study of cytomegalovirus exposure and HLA in healthy donors. Overall study: Most genotyped donors, 65% to 90% of about 360, had Caucasian-associated genetic ancestry.

Germline values: CDR1 MNHNY, CDR2 SVGAGI (reference sequence). This CDR3 comprises 14 residues. The V end was cut by 2 bases, the J end by 4 bases, with 11 bases between. The primer mix had 60 Vbeta and 13 Jbeta primers. The data were produced by immunoSEQ multiplex PCR, yet TCRdb's version contains in-frame clones alone and is incomplete. The profile shows roughly 80,000 clones, around 81% of them singletons. The chain uses TRBV6-6 and TRBJ1-2; D unclear. This receptor was taken from a woman in her twenties or thirties in good health and CMV-seronegative. Source material: PBMCs. The CDR3 sequence is CASSYTKLSYGYTF. CDR3 coding DNA: TGTGCCAGCAGTTACACGAAACTTAGCTATGGCTACACCTTC.